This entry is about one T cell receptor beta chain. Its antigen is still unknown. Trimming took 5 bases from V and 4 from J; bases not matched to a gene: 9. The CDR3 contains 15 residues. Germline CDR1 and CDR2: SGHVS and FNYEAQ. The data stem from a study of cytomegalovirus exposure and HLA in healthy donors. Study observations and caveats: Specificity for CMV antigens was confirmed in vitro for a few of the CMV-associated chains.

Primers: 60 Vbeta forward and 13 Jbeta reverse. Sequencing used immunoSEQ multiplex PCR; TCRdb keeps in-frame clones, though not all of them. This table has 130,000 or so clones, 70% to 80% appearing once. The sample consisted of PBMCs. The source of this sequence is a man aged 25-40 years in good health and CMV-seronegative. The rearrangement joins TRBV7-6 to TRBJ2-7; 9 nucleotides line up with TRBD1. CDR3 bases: TGTGCCAGCAGCACACGACAGGGGGTCTCGTACGAGCAGTACTTC. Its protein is CASSTRQGVSYEQYF.